This TCR beta chain is drawn from a study of CD8+ T cells in alopecia areata. Overall study: Spontaneously alopecic C3H/HeJ graft donors, roughly 6-13 months old, gave skin to roughly 7-10-week-old female C3H/HeJ mice. Study conclusions and caveats: Lesional scalp exceeded normal scalp in clonality, especially in alopecia totalis/universalis. Patients shared TCRs less clearly than mice did, possibly for HLA-related reasons. Resident alphabeta T cells of normal skin are also sequenced in scalp samples.

Investigators isolated RNA and reverse transcribed it into cDNA to act as the sequencing template. Produced via immunoSEQ multiplex PCR; TCRdb's table is partial and in-frame only. The repertoire has over 100,000 clones, none seen only once; the ten largest take about 20%. A few counts support this clone. What it recognizes is unknown. There is a difference at residue 13 between the TCRdb protein and the DNA translation, so the protein given here was translated from the DNA. Gene names denote mouse genes. Sequencing ends 3 residues short of the CDR3 end; the germline J gene provides the rest. Germline loops: CDR1 FNHDT, CDR2 SITEND (reference sequence). This CDR3 comprises 16 residues. With 1 base clipped from V and 5 bases from J, the junction kept 5 bases outside the gene matches.

The chain has TRBV19 and TRBJ1-6; 8 bases match TRBD1. TRBJ1-6 is an ORF, with its function uncertain. The specimen sequenced was lesional skin. The receptor's source is a C3H/HeJ mouse with alopecia areata. The strain bears MHC haplotype H2-k. CDR3 protein: CASSIRTGRNNSPLYF. The sequenced CDR3 bases are TGTGCCAGCAGTATACGGACAGGGAGAAATAATTCGCCC.